This T cell receptor (beta chain) was documented in a study of memory B cells and T cells in multiple sclerosis. The CDR3 is 15 amino acids. Trimming stripped 6 bases from V and 4 bases from J, with 18 bases between. Per germline, CDR1 SGHTA and CDR2 FQGNSA. The repertoire was sequenced with immunoSEQ multiplex PCR; TCRdb's copy has only in-frame clones and lacks some. The table includes about 46,000 clones, around 80% detected once. Study results and caveats: Clone-set sizes differed between compartments, so shared clonotype counts needed normalization.

To note about this clone: Its specificity is not known.

Separate sequencing covered autoproliferating (CFSE-dim) and non-proliferating (CFSE-high) T cells from stimulus-free culture. Roughly 4.8x10^7 CFSE-labeled PBMCs were cultured around seven days unstimulated, then replicate wells were pooled. CFSE at 0.5 uM labeled the PBMCs, which were then cultured unstimulated. The clonotype was recovered from a human donor with multiple sclerosis. Sequenced material: PBMCs from blood kept in culture. This sequence joins TRBV7-2 and TRBJ1-2; the D gene is possibly TRBD1 (6 bases). The CDR3 coding sequence is TGTGCCAGCAGTCCGTCCCCCGGGACAATCTATGGCTACACCTTC. It is translated as CASSPSPGTIYGYTF. Full variable domain (rest looked up from reference TRBV7-2 and TRBJ1-2): GAGVSQSPSNKVTEKGKDVELRCDPISGHTALYWYRQSLGQGLEFLIYFQGNSAPDKSGLPSDRFSAERTGGSVSTLTIQRTQQEDSAVYLCASSPSPGTIYGYTFGSGTRLTVV.